This paragraph covers one T cell receptor (beta chain) sequence. No antigen is known for it. The sample belongs to a study of follicular helper T cells after annual influenza vaccination. TCRB was sequenced at Survey level resolution. Produced via immunoSEQ multiplex PCR; TCRdb's table is partial and in-frame only. In the table there are some 5,000 clones, roughly 84% of which are singletons. Time point defined: 2015-2016 season, 7 days after influenza vaccination. CDR1 and CDR2 (germline): SGHAT, FQNNGV. CDR3 length equals 13 residues. The V end was cut by 10 bases, the J end by 5 bases, with 14 bases between. Study-wide findings and caveats: ICOS-CD38- cTfh most often held earlier Day 7 ICOS+CD38+ clones.

The receptor's source is an adult who received the influenza vaccine. Sequenced material: CXCR5+ CD38- circulating T follicular helper cells from blood, taken 7 days after influenza vaccination. Stated subset: circulating Tfh, non-naive CD4+CXCR5+PD-1+ (ICOS+CD38+ or ICOS-CD38-). V usage is TRBV11-2 and J usage is TRBJ2-2; tentatively, D is TRBD1 (5 bases). The CDR3 region is CATRTQRTGELFF. The CDR3 DNA reads as TGTGCCACCCGGACACAGAGGACCGGGGAGCTGTTTTTT. Drawing the rest from reference TRBV11-2 and TRBJ2-2, the complete variable domain is EAGVAQSPRYKIIEKRQSVAFWCNPISGHATLYWYQQILGQGPKLLIQFQNNGVVDDSQLPKDRFSAERLKGVDSTLKIQPAKLEDSAVYLCATRTQRTGELFFGEGSRLTVL.